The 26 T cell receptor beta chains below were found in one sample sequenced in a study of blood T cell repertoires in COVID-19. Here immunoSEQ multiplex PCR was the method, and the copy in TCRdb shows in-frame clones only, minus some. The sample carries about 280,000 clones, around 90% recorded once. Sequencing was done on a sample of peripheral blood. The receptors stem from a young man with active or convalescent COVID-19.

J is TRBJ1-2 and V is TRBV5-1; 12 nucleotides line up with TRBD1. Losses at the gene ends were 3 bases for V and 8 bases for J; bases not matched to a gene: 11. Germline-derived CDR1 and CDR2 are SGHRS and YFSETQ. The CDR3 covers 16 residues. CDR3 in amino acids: CASSSLPRDRGRGYTF. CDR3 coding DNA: TGCGCCAGCAGCTCCCTTCCCCGGGACAGGGGGCGCGGCTACACCTTC.

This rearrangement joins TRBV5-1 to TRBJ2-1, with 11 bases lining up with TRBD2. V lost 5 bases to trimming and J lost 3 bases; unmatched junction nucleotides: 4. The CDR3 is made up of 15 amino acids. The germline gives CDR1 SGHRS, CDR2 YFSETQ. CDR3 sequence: CASRHSGGDYNEQFF. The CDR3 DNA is TGCGCCAGCAGACATAGCGGGGGGGACTACAATGAGCAGTTCTTC.

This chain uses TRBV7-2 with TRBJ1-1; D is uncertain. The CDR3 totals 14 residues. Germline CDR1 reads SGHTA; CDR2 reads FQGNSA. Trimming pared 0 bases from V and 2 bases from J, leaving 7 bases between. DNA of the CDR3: TGTGCCAGCAGCTTAGCGGCAGGTAACACTGAAGCTTTCTTT. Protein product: CASSLAAGNTEAFF.

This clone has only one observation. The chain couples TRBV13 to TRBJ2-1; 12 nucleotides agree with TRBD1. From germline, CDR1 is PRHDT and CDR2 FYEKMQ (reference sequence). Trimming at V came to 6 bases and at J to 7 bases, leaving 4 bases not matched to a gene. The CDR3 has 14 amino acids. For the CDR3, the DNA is TGTGCCAGCAGGGGGACAGGGGGCCGGAATGAGCAGTTCTTC. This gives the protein CASRGTGGRNEQFF.

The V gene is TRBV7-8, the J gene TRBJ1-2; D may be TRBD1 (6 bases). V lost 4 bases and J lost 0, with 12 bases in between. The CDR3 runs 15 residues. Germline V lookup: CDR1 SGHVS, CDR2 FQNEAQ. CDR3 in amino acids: CASSYTGIANYGYTF. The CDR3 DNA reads TGTGCCAGCAGCTATACAGGGATAGCTAACTATGGCTACACCTTC.

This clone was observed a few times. Written as DNA, the CDR3 is TGTGCCAGTAGTGGGCGACAGTACCAAGAGACCCAGTACTTC. It translates to CASSGRQYQETQYF. This rearrangement joins TRBV19 to TRBJ2-5; TRBD1 might be the D (5 bases). V lost 5 bases and J 0 bases, leaving 10 bases between the germline ends. The germline CDR1 and CDR2 sequences are LNHDA and SQIVND (reference sequence). The CDR3 is 14 residues long.

In nucleotides, the CDR3 is TGCAGCGTTGGGGGACTAGCGAGATTCACAGATACGCAGTATTTT. It specifies CSVGGLARFTDTQYF. The rearrangement joins TRBV29-1 to TRBJ2-3, with 10 bases fitting TRBD2. The CDR3 has 15 residues. With V trimmed by 4 bases and J by 2 bases, 6 bases remained unmatched. The germline CDR1 and CDR2 sequences are SQVTM and ANQGSEA.

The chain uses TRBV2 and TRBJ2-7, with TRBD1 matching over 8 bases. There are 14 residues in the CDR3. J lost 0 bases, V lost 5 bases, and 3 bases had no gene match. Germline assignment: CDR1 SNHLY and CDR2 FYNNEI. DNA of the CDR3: TGTGCCAGCAGTTCCGACAGGGGCTCCTACGAGCAGTACTTC. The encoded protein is CASSSDRGSYEQYF.

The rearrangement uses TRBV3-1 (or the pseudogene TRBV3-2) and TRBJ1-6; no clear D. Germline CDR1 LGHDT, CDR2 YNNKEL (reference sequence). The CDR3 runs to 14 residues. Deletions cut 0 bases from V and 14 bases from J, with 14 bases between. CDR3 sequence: CASSQDLIFPSLHF. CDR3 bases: TGTGCCAGCAGCCAAGATCTTATTTTTCCCTCCCTCCACTTT.

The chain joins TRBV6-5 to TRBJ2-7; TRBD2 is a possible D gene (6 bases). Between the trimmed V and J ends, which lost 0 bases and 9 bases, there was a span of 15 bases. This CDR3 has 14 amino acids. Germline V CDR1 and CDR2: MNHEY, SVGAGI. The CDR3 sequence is CASSYSKIGGVQYF. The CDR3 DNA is TGTGCCAGCAGTTACTCGAAGATCGGGGGAGTGCAGTACTTC.

DNA for the CDR3: TGTGCCAGCAGCCCTGGACTAGCGAACTACGAGCAGTACTTC. It translates to CASSPGLANYEQYF. V gene TRBV5-6 combines with J gene TRBJ2-7; TRBD2 agrees at 9 bases. Germline assignment: CDR1 SGHDT and CDR2 YYEEEE. The ends lost 4 bases at V and 3 bases at J; junction bases unmatched: 5. The CDR3 length is 14 residues.

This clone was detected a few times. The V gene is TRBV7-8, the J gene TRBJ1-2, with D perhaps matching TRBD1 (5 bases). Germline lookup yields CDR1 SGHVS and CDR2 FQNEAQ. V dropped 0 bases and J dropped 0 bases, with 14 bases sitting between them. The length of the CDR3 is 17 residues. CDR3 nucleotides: TGTGCCAGCAGCTTAGCGCTTGGGGGGACTACTAACTATGGCTACACCTTC. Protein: CASSLALGGTTNYGYTF. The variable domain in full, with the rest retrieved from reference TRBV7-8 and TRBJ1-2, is GAGVSQSPRYKVAKRGQDVALRCDPISGHVSLFWYQQALGQGPEFLTYFQNEAQLDKSGLPSDRFFAERPEGSVSTLKIQRTQQEDSAVYLCASSLALGGTTNYGYTFGSGTRLTVV.

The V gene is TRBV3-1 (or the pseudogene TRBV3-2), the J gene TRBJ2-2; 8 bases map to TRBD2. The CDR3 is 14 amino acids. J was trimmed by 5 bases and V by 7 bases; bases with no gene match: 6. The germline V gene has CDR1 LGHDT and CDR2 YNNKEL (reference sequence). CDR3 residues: CASTREGVTGELFF. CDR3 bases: TGTGCCAGCACCCGGGAGGGGGTAACCGGGGAGCTGTTTTTT.

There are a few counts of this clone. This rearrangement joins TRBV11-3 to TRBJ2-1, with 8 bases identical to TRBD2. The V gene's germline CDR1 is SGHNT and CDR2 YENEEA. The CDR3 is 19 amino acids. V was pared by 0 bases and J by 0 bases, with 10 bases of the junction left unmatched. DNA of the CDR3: TGTGCCAGCAGCTTAGAGGGTCCTAGCGGGCTTAGCTCCTACAATGAGCAGTTCTTC. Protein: CASSLEGPSGLSSYNEQFF.

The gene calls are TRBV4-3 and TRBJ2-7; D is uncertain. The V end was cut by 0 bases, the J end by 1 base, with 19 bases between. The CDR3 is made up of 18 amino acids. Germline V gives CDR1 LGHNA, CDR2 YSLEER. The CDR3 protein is CASSQDQITDTQSYEQYF. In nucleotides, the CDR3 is TGCGCCAGCAGCCAAGATCAGATTACAGACACGCAGTCCTACGAGCAGTACTTC.

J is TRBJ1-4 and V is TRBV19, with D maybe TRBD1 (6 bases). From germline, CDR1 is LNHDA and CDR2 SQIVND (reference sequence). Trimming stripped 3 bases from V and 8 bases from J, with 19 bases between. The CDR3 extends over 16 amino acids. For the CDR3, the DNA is TGTGCCAGTAGTATGTTCAGGGGCGATATCTACGAAAAACTGTTTTTT. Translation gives CASSMFRGDIYEKLFF.

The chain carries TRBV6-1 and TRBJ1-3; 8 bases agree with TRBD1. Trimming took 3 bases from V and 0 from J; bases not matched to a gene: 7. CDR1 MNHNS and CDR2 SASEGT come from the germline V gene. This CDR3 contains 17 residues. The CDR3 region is CASSDAGTGPSGNTIYF. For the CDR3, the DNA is TGTGCCAGCAGTGACGCCGGGACAGGCCCCTCTGGAAACACCATATATTTT.

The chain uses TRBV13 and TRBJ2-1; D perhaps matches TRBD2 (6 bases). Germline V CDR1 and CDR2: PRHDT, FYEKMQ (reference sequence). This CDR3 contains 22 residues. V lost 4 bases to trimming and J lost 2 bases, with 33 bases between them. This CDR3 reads CASSSNDAGTEDRRGPYNEQFF. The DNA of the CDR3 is TGTGCCAGCAGCTCCAACGATGCCGGGACGGAGGATCGGCGGGGACCCTACAATGAGCAGTTCTTC.

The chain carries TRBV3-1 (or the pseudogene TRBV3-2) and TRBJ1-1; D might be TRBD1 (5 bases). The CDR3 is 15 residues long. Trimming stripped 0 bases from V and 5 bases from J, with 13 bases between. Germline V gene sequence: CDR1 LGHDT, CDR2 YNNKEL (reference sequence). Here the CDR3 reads CASSQEKGKGTEAFF. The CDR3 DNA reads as TGTGCCAGCAGCCAAGAGAAGGGGAAAGGAACTGAAGCTTTCTTT.

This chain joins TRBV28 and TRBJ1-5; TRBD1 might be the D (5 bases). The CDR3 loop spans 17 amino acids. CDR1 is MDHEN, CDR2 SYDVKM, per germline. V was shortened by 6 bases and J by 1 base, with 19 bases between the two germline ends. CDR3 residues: CASSEFPGVWSNQPQHF. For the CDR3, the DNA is TGTGCCAGCAGCGAATTTCCGGGGGTTTGGAGCAATCAGCCCCAGCATTTT.

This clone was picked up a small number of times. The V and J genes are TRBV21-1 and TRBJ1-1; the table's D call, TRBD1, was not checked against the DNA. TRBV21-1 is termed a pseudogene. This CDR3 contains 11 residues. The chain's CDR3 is CATPFDRDAFF. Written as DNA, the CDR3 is TGTGCCACACCTTTTGACAGGGACGCTTTCTTT.

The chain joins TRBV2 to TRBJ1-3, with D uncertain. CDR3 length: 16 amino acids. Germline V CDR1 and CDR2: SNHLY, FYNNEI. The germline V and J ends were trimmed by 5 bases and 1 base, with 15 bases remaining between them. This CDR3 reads CASSREPRSSGNTIYF. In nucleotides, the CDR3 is TGTGCCAGCAGTAGGGAGCCAAGGTCTTCTGGAAACACCATATATTTT.

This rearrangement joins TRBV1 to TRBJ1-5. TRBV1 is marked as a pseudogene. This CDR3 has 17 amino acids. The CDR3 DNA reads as TGCACCAGCAGCCAAGAGTGGGAGCAAGAAGGTGATCAGCCCCAGCATTTT. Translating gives CTSSQEWEQEGDQPQHF.

CDR3 sequence (DNA): TGTGCCAGCAGCGTAAACGGGGGGACCTACAATGAGCAGTTCTTC. Amino acid sequence: CASSVNGGTYNEQFF. The chain uses TRBV9 and TRBJ2-1; TRBD2 matches 7 bases. The CDR3 length is 15 residues. Germline V lookup: CDR1 SGDLS, CDR2 YYNGEE. V dropped 1 base and J dropped 2; count of bases not matched to a gene: 3.

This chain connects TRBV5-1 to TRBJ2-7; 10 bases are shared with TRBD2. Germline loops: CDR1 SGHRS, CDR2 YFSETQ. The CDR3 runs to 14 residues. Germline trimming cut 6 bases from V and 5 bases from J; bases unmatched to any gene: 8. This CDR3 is CASTYTSGNHEQYF. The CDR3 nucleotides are TGCGCCAGCACCTATACTAGCGGGAACCACGAGCAGTACTTC.

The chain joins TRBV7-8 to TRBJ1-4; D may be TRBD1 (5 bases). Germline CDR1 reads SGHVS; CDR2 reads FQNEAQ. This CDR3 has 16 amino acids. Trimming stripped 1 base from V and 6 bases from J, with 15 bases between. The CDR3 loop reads CASSLEGGEKDEKLFF. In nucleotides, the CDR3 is TGTGCCAGCAGCTTAGAAGGAGGGGAGAAGGATGAAAAACTGTTTTTT.